This T cell receptor (beta chain) was captured by sequencing in a study of blood T cell repertoires in COVID-19. As for the study in general: The United States, Italy and Spain were the sources of the acute and convalescent COVID-19 samples. Sample material is recorded as cDNA or gDNA derived from T cells, B-cell-depleted T cells, or PBMCs.

The data were produced by immunoSEQ multiplex PCR, yet TCRdb's version contains in-frame clones alone and is incomplete. The data show around 110,000 clones, around nine tenths seen once. The source is a human donor with active COVID-19. The donor label of this sample is uncertain. Input material: peripheral blood.

CDR3 sequence reads: CASSLGLTGHTEAFF. The CDR3 nucleotides are TGTGCCAGCAGCTTAGGGTTGACAGGGCACACTGAAGCTTTCTTT. The chain combines TRBV7-2 with TRBJ1-1; 7 bases map to TRBD1. Germline trimming cut 1 base from V and 3 bases from J; bases unmatched to any gene: 5. The CDR3 covers 15 residues. From germline, CDR1 is SGHTA and CDR2 FQGNSA.